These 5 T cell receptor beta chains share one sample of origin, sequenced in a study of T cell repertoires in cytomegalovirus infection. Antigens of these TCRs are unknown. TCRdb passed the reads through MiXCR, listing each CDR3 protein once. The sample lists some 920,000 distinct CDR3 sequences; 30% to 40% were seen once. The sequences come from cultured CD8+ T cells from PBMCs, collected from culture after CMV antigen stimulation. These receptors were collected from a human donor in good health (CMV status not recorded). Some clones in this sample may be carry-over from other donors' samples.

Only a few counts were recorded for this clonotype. This chain's CDR3 is CASSPQGDGTDTQYF. CDR3 coding DNA: TGTGCCAGCAGTCCCCAGGGGGATGGCACAGATACGCAGTATTTT. V gene TRBV27 combines with J gene TRBJ2-3, with TRBD1 matching 7 bases. Germline V gives CDR1 MNHEY, CDR2 SMNVEV (reference sequence). Trimming removed 5 bases from V and 1 base from J; junction bases left unmatched: 6. CDR3 length: 15 residues.

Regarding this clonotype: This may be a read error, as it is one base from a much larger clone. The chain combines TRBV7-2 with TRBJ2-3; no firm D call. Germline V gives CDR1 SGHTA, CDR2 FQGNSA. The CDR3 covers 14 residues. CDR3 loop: CAGSFSVVADTQYF. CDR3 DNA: TGTGCCGGCAGCTTCTCGGTGGTAGCAGATACGCAGTATTTT.

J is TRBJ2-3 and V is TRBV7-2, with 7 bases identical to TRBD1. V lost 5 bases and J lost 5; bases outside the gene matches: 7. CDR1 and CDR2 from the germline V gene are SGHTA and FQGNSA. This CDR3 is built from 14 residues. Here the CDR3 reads CASSGTGVGDTQYF. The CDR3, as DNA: TGTGCCAGCAGCGGAACAGGGGTAGGAGATACGCAGTATTTT.

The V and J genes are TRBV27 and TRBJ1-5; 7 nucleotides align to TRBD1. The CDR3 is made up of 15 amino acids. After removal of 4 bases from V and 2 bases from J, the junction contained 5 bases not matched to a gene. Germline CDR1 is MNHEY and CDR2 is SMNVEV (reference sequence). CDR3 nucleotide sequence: TGTGCCAGCAGTTCGGGACAGAACGGCAATCAGCCCCAGCATTTT. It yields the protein CASSSGQNGNQPQHF.

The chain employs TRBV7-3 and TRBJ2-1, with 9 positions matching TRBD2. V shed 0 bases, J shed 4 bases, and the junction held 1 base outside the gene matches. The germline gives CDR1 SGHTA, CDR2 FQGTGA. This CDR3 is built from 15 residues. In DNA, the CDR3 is TGTGCCAGCAGCTTAACAGCGGGGGGTTACAATGAGCAGTTCTTC. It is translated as CASSLTAGGYNEQFF.